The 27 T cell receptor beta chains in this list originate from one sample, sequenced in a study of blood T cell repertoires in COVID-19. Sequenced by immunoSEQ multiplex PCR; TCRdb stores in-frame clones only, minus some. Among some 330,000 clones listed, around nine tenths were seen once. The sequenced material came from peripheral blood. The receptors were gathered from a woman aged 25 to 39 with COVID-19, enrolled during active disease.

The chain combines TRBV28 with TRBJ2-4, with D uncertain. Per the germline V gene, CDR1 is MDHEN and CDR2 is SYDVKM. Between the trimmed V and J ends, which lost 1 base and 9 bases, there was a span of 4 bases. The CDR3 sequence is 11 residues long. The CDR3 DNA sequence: TGTGCCAGCAGTTTATTGGCCATTCAGTACTTC. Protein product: CASSLLAIQYF.

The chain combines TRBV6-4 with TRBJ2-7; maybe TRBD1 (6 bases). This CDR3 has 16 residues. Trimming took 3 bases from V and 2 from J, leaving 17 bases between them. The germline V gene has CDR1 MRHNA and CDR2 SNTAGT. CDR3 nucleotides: TGTGCCAGCAGTGATTCCCGGGACACATGGCCCTACGAGCAGTACGTC. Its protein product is CASSDSRDTWPYEQYV.

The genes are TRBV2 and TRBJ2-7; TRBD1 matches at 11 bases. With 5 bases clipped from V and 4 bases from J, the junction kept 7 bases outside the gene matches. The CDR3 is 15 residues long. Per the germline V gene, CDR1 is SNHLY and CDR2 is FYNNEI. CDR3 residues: CASSPGQGGIYEQYV. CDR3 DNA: TGTGCCAGCAGTCCGGGACAGGGGGGAATATACGAGCAGTACGTC.

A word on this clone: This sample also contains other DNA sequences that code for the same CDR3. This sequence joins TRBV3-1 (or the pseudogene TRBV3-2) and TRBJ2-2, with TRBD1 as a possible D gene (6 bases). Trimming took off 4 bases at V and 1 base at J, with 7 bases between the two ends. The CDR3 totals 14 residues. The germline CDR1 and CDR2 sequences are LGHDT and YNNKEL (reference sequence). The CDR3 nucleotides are TGTGCCAGCAGCCGGACAGAGAACACCGGGGAGCTGTTTTTT. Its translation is CASSRTENTGELFF.

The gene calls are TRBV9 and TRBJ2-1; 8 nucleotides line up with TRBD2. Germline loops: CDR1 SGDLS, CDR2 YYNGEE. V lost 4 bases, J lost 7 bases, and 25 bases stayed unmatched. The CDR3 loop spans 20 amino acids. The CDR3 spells CASSKSRVTGGGLARNEQFF. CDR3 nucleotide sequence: TGTGCCAGCAGCAAGAGTCGCGTGACTGGCGGGGGGCTGGCGAGAAATGAGCAGTTCTTC.

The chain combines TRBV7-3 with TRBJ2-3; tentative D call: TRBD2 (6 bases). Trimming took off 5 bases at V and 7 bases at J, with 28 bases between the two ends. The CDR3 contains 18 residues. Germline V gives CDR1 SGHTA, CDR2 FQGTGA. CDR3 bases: TGTGCCAGCAGCATTGACCCCGGGACTCCGGGGGTGGTTAATACGCAGTATTTT. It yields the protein CASSIDPGTPGVVNTQYF. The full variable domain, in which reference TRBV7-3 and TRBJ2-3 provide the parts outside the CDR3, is GAGVSQTPSNKVTEKGKYVELRCDPISGHTALYWYRQSLGQGPEFLIYFQGTGAADDSGLPNDRFFAVRPEGSVSTLKIQRTERGDSAVYLCASSIDPGTPGVVNTQYFGPGTRLTVL.

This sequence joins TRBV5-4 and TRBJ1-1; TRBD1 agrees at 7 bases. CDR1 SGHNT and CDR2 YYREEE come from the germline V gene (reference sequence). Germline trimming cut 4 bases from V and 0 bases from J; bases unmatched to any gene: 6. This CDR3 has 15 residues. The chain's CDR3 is CASSPTTGLNTEAFF. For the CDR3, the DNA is TGTGCCAGCAGCCCGACGACAGGGTTGAACACTGAAGCTTTCTTT.

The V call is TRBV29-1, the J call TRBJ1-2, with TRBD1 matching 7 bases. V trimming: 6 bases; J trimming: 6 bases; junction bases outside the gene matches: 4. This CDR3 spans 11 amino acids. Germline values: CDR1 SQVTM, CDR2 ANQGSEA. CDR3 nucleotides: TGCAGCGTATCCGGGACAGATGGCTACACCTTC. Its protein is CSVSGTDGYTF.

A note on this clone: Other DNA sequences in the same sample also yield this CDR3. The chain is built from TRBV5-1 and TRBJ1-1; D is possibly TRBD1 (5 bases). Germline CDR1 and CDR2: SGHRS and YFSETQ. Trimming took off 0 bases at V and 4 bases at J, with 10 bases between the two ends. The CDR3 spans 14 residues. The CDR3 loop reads CASSLASGGTEAFF. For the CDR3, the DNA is TGCGCCAGCAGCTTGGCCTCGGGGGGCACTGAAGCTTTCTTT.

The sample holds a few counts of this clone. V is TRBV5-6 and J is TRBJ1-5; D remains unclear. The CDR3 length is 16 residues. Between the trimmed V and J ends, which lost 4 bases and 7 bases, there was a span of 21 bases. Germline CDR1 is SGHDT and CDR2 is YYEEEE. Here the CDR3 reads CASSPGFGQAGQPQHF. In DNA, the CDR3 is TGTGCCAGCAGCCCGGGGTTTGGGCAGGCGGGGCAGCCCCAGCATTTT.

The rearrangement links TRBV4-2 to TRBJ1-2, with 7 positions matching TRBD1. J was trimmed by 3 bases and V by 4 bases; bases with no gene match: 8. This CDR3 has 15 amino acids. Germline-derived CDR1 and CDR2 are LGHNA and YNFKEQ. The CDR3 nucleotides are TGTGCCAGCAGCCCCCGGGAGGGGACAGACTATGGCTACACCTTC. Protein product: CASSPREGTDYGYTF.

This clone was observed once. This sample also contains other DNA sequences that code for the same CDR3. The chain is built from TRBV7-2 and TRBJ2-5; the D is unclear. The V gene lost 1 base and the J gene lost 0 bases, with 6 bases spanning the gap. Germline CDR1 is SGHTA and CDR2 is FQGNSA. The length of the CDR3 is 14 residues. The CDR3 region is CASSLGGNQETQYF. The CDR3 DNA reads TGTGCCAGCAGCTTAGGCGGAAACCAAGAGACCCAGTACTTC.

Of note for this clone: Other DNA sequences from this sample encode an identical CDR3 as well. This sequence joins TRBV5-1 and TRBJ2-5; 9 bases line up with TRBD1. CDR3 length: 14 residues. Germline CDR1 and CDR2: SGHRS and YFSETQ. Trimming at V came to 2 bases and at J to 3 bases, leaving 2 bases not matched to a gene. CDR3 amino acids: CASSFGQGKETQYF. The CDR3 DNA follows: TGCGCCAGCAGCTTCGGACAGGGGAAAGAGACCCAGTACTTC.

The CDR3 DNA follows: TGCAGCGTTTATAGCGGGGGACCTTGGAATGAGCAGTTCTTC. Translation gives CSVYSGGPWNEQFF. V gene TRBV29-1 combines with J gene TRBJ2-1; 9 nucleotides line up with TRBD2. Germline assignment: CDR1 SQVTM and CDR2 ANQGSEA. The ends lost 5 bases at V and 7 bases at J; junction bases unmatched: 9. The CDR3 consists of 14 residues.

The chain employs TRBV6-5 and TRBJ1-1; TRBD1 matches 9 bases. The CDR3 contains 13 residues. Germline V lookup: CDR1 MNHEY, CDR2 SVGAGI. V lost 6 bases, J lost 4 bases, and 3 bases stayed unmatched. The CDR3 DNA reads TGTGCCAGCAGGGCGGACAGGGGCACTGAAGCTTTCTTT. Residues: CASRADRGTEAFF.

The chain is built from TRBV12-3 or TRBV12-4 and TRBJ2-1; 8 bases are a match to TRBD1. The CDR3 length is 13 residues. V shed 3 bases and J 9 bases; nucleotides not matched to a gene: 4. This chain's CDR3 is CASSFGQGGEQFF. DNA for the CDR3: TGTGCCAGCAGTTTCGGACAGGGTGGTGAGCAGTTCTTC.

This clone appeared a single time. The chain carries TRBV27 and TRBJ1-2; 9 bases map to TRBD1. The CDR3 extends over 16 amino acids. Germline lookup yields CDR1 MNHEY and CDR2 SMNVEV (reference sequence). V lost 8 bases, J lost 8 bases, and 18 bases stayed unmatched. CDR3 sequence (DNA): TGTGCCAGCTTTTCTCGATACACCGGGACAGGGAAGGGCTACACCTTC. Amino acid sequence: CASFSRYTGTGKGYTF.

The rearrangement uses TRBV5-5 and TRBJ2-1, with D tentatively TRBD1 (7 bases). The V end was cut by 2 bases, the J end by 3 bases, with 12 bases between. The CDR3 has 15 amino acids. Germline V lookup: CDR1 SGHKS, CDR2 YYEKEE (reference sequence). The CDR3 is CASSFGRQGYNEQFF. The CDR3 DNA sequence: TGTGCCAGCAGCTTCGGGAGACAGGGCTACAATGAGCAGTTCTTC.

The CDR3 sequence: CATSSPPLGTGYNSPLHF. The CDR3 nucleotides read TGTGCCACCAGCAGTCCCCCGCTCGGGACAGGCTATAATTCACCCCTCCACTTT. This chain joins TRBV15 and TRBJ1-6; 8 nucleotides line up with TRBD1. The CDR3 totals 18 residues. V lost 3 bases to trimming and J lost 3 bases; unmatched junction nucleotides: 10. Germline V lookup: CDR1 LNHNV, CDR2 YYDKDF (reference sequence).

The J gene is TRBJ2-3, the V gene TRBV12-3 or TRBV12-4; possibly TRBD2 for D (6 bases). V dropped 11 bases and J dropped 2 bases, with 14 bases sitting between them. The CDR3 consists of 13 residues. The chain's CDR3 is CAWGDGNTDTQYF. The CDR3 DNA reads TGTGCCTGGGGGGACGGGAACACAGATACGCAGTATTTT.

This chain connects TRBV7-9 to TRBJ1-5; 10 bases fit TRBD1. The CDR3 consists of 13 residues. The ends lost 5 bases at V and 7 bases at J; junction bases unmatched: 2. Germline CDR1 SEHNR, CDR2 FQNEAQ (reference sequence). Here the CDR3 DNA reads TGTGCCAGCAGCGACAGGGGGCTACAGCCCCAGCATTTT. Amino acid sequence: CASSDRGLQPQHF.

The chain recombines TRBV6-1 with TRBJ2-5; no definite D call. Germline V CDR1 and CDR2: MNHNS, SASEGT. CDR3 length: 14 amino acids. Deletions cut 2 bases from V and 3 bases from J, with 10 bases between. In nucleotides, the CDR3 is TGTGCCAGCAGTGAATTACAGCCCAAAGAGACCCAGTACTTC. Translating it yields CASSELQPKETQYF.

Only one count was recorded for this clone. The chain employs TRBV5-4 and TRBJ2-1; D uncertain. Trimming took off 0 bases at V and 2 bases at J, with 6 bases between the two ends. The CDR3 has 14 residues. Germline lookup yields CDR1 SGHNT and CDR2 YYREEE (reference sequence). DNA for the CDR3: TGTGCCAGCAGCTTGGATGCGGCCTACAATGAGCAGTTCTTC. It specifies CASSLDAAYNEQFF.

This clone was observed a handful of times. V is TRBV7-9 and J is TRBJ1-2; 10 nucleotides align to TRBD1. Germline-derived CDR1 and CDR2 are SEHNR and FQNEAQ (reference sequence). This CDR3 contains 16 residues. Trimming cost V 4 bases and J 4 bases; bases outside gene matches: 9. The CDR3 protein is CASSSFQGTGVYGYTF. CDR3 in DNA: TGTGCCAGCAGCTCATTTCAGGGGACAGGGGTCTATGGCTACACCTTC.

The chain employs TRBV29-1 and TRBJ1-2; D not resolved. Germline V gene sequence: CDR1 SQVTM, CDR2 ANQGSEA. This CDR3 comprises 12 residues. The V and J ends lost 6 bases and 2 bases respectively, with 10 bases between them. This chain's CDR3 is CSVTTENYGYTF. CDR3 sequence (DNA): TGCAGCGTCACAACAGAAAACTATGGCTACACCTTC.

In nucleotides, the CDR3 is TGTGCCAGCAGCCATACTAGCGGCGATACGCAGTATTTT. This encodes CASSHTSGDTQYF. This rearrangement joins TRBV7-9 to TRBJ2-3, with 8 bases aligning to TRBD2. The CDR3 is 13 amino acids. Trimming cost V 5 bases and J 6 bases; bases outside gene matches: 4. The germline CDR1 and CDR2 sequences are SEHNR and FQNEAQ (reference sequence).

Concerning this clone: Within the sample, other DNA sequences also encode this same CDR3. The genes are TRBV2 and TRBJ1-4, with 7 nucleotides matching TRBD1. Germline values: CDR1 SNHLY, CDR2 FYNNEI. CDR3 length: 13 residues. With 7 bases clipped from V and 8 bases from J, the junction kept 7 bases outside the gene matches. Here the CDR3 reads CASTRQGGEKLFF. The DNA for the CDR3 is TGTGCCAGCACCCGACAGGGAGGCGAAAAACTGTTTTTT.